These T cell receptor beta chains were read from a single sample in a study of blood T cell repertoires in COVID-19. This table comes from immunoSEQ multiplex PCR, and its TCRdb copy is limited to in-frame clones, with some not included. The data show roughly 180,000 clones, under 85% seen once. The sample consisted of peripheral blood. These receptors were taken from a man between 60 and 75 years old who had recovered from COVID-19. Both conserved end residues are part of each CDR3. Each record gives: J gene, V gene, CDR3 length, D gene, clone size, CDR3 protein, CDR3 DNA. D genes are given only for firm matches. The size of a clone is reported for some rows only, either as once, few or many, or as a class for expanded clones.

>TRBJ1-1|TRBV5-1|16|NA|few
CASSLNSRRGYTEAFF
TGCGCCAGCAGCTTGAACTCGCGCAGAGGTTACACTGAAGCTTTCTTT
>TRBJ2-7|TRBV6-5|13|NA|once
CASRRSGASEQYF
TGTGCCAGCAGGCGGTCAGGGGCTAGCGAGCAGTACTTC
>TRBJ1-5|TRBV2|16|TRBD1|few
CASRYRGLSSNQPQHF
TGTGCCAGCAGGTACAGGGGGTTATCTAGCAATCAGCCCCAGCATTTT
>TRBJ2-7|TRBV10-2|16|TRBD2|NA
CASSGLSTGGVDEQYF
TGCGCCAGCAGTGGTCTCTCGACGGGGGGGGTCGACGAGCAGTACTTC
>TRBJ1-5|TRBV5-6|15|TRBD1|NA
CASSLYTGGTQPQHF
TGTGCCAGCAGCTTATATACAGGGGGCACTCAGCCCCAGCATTTT
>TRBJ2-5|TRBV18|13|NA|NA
CASSPFGAETQYF
TGTGCCAGCTCACCCTTTGGGGCAGAGACCCAGTACTTC
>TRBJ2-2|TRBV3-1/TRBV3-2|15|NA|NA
CASSQDHGNTGELFF
TGTGCCAGCAGCCAAGACCACGGGAACACCGGGGAGCTGTTTTTT
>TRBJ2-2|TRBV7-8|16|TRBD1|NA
CASTLGGQPNTGELFF
TGTGCCAGCACCTTAGGGGGACAGCCGAACACCGGGGAGCTGTTTTTT
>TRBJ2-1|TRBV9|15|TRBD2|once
CASSVEVAGWGEQFF
TGTGCCAGCAGCGTAGAGGTAGCGGGGTGGGGTGAGCAGTTCTTC
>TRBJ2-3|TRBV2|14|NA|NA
CASSEVARGNTQYF
TGTGCCAGCAGTGAAGTGGCTAGAGGGAATACGCAGTATTTT
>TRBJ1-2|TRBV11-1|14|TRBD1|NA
CASSPSTGADGYTF
TGTGCCAGCAGCCCCTCAACAGGGGCAGATGGCTACACCTTC
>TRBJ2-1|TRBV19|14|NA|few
CASSMSGKLGEQFF
TGTGCCAGTAGTATGTCCGGGAAATTGGGTGAGCAGTTCTTC
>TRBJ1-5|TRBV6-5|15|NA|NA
CASSLHDYSNQPQHF
TGTGCCAGCAGTTTGCATGACTATAGCAATCAGCCCCAGCATTTT
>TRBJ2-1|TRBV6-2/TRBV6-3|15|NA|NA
CASSSRLDVPPGKFF
TGTGCCAGCAGTTCCCGACTAGACGTTCCCCCGGGGAAGTTCTTC
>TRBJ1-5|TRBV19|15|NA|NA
CASSLKGSPNQPQHF
TGTGCCAGTAGTTTGAAGGGGTCACCTAATCAGCCCCAGCATTTT
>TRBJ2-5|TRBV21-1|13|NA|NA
CASTPGGLETQYF
TGTGCCAGCACCCCAGGGGGGCTGGAGACCCAGTACTTC
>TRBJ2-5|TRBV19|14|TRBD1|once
CASAPDRGRETQYF
TGTGCCAGTGCCCCCGACAGGGGGAGAGAGACCCAGTACTTC
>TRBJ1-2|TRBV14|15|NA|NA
CASSQLRGGNYGYTF
TGTGCCAGCAGCCAATTACGCGGGGGTAACTATGGCTACACCTTC
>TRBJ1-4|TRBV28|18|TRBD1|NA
CASSLALRDSATNEKLFF
TGTGCCAGCAGTTTAGCCCTCCGGGACAGCGCCACTAATGAAAAACTGTTTTTT
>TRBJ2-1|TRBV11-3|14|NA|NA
CASSRSYRKDEQFF
TGTGCCAGCAGCCGCTCTTACAGGAAGGATGAGCAGTTCTTC
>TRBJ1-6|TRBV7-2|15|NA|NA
CASSLIGDGNSPLHF
TGTGCCAGCAGCTTAATCGGGGATGGGAATTCACCCCTCCACTTT
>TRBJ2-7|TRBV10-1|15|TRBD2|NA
CASTLLAGALYEQYF
TGCGCCAGCACCCTACTAGCGGGGGCGCTCTACGAGCAGTACTTC